The sample holds many counts of the clone carrying this TCR beta chain. Its cognate antigen is unknown. The junction differs from germline at one of its ends, possibly a read error. The data are from a study of blood T cells in healthy people across ages. Study findings and constraints: There was a strong correlation between TCR beta diversity and naive T cell percentage.

A sample-barcoded 5' primer and a J-beta primer mix were used in a second PCR of roughly 6 to 11 cycles. Using its own MiXCR run on the 5' RACE reads, TCRdb lists one record per CDR3 protein. The sample includes some 640,000 distinct CDR3 sequences, less than 35% of them seen just once. Per germline, CDR1 SGHRS and CDR2 YFSETQ. CDR3 size: 14 residues. This chain uses TRBV5-1 with TRBJ2-5; the match to TRBD1 covers 9 bases. The TCR originated in a woman older than 75 in good health. Sample: blood. CDR3: CASSFGQGRETQYF. DNA for the CDR3: TGTGCCAGCAGCTTCGGACAGGGGAGGGAGACCCAGTACTTC.